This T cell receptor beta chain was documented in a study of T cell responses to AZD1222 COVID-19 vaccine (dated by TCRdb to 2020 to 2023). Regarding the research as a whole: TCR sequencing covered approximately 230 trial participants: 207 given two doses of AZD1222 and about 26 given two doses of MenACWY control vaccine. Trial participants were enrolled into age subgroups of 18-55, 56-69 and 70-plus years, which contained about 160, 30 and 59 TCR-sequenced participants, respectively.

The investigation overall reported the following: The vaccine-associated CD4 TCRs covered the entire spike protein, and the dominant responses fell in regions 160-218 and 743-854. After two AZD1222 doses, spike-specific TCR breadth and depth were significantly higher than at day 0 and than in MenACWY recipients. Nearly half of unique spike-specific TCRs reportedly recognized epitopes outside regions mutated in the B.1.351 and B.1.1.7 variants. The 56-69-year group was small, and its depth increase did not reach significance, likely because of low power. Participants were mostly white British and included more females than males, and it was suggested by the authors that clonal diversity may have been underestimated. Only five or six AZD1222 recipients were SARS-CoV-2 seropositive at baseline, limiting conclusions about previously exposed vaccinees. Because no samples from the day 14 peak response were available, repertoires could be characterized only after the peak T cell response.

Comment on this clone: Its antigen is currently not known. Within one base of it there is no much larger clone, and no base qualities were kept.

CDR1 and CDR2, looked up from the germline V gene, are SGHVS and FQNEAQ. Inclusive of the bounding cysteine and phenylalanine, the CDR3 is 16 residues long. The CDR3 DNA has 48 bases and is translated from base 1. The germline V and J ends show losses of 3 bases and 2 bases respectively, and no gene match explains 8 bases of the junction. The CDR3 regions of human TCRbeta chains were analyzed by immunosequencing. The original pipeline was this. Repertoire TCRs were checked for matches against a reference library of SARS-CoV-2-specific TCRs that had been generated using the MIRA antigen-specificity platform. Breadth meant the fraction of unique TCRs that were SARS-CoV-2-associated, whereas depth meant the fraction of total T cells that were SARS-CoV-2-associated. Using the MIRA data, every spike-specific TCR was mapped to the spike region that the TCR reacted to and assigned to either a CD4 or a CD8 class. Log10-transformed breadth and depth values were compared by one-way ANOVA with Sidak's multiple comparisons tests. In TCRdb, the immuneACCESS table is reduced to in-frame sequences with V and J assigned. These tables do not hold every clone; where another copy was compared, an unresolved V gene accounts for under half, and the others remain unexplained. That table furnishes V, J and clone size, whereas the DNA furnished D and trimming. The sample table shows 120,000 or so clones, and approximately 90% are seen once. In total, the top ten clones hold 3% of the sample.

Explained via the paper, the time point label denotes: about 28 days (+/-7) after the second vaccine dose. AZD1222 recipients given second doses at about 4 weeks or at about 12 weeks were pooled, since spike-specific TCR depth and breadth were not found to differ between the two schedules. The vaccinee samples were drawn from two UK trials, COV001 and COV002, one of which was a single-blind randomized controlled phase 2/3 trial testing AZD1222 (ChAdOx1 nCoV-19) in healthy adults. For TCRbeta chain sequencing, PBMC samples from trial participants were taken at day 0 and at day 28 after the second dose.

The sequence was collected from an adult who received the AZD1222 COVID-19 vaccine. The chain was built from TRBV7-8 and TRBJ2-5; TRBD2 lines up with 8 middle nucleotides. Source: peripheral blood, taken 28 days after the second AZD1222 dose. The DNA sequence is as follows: TGTGCCAGCAGCTTCCTTGGCGGGGGGCCACAAGAGACCCAGTACTTC. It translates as CASSFLGGGPQETQYF.